The 9 T cell receptor beta chains presented below share a single source sample, sequenced in a study of CD8+CD57+ T cells in acquired aplastic anemia. Template material for TCR beta VDJ and CDR3 profiling consisted of genomic DNA. TCRdb reprocessed the reads via MiXCR and lists one record per CDR3 protein. This table has around 400,000 distinct CDR3 sequences, around 68% appearing once. Sequencing input: sorted CD4+, CD8+, or CD8+CD57+ T cells (not recorded which) from PBMCs. Source of these receptors: a human donor in good health, serving as a control.

The chain employs TRBV20-1 and TRBJ2-3; a weak D match, TRBD2 (6 bases). The V end was cut by 6 bases, the J end by 8 bases, with 18 bases between. The CDR3 runs to 13 residues. CDR1 is DFQATT and CDR2 is SNEGSKA in the germline V gene (reference sequence). The CDR3 DNA reads as TGCAGTGCCAGAAGTGCGGGGACCACTACGCAGTATTTT. Amino acid sequence: CSARSAGTTTQYF.

This clonotype was counted a single time. J is TRBJ2-2 and V is TRBV12-3 or TRBV12-4, with D hard to call. The length of the CDR3 is 15 residues. The V end lost 3 bases, the J end lost 2 bases, and 10 bases lay between the germline ends. The CDR3: CASSFSRANTGELFF. The CDR3 DNA reads as TGTGCCAGCAGTTTCTCTAGGGCCAACACCGGGGAGCTGTTTTTT.

The chain recombines TRBV12-3 or TRBV12-4 with TRBJ1-4; D might be TRBD1 (5 bases). The CDR3 sequence is 16 residues long. Trimming took 8 bases from V and 0 from J, leaving 16 bases between them. This chain's CDR3 is CASSRGPPATNEKLFF. CDR3 bases: TGTGCCAGCTCACGGGGACCTCCTGCAACTAATGAAAAACTGTTTTTT.

V gene TRBV10-3 combines with J gene TRBJ2-3; D could derive from TRBD1 or TRBD2 (6 bases each). The CDR3 has 21 residues. Germline CDR1 reads ENHRY; CDR2 reads SYGVKD. V was shortened by 6 bases and J by 2 bases, with 33 bases between the two germline ends. CDR3 sequence: CAIRGLTGASAAGSPTDTQYF. CDR3 nucleotide sequence: TGTGCCATCAGAGGCCTGACAGGCGCCAGCGCCGCGGGGAGCCCCACAGATACGCAGTATTTT.

Comments on this clonotype: A much larger clone sits a single nucleotide away, making a read error possible. The chain has TRBV2 and TRBJ2-5, with 9 bases lining up with TRBD2. Germline values: CDR1 SNHLY, CDR2 FYNNEI. The CDR3 loop spans 17 amino acids. CDR3 in DNA: TGTGCCAGCAGCGAAGATCGGCGGGGGGGTATTGAGGGGACCCAGTACTTC. Protein product: CASSEDRRGGIEGTQYF.

The V and J genes are TRBV9 and TRBJ1-5; D remains ambiguous. The CDR3 covers 15 residues. V gave up 4 bases and J gave up 14 bases, with 25 bases separating them. From germline, CDR1 is SGDLS and CDR2 YYNGEE. Written as DNA, the CDR3 is TGTGCCAGCAGCTTGGGTCAGACAAGCTCCTACAATGAGCATTTT. This sequence encodes CASSLGQTSSYNEHF.

CDR3 amino acids: CATSSRDFTDTQYF. CDR3 bases: TGTGCCACCAGTAGCAGGGACTTCACAGATACGCAGTATTTT. V and J are TRBV24-1 and TRBJ2-3, with D possibly TRBD2 on 6 matching bases. The CDR3 spans 14 residues. V was clipped by 6 bases and J by 2 bases, with 11 bases between them. Germline V gene data show CDR1 as KGHDR and CDR2 as SFDVKD.

The genes are TRBV9 and TRBJ2-7, with TRBD1 identical over 7 bases. V was pared by 3 bases and J by 8 bases, with 14 bases of the junction left unmatched. This CDR3 comprises 15 residues. Germline V gene data show CDR1 as SGDLS and CDR2 as YYNGEE. CDR3 sequence reads: CASSGEGQSLGKQYF. The DNA for the CDR3 is TGTGCCAGCAGCGGCGAGGGACAGAGCCTCGGTAAGCAGTACTTC.

In regard to this clonotype: The junction departs from germline at one end; a sequencing error may be responsible. V is TRBV19 and J is TRBJ1-5; no firm D call. This CDR3 is built from 15 residues. Germline lookup yields CDR1 LNHDA and CDR2 SQIVND (reference sequence). CDR3: CAGSELQDSNQPQHF. CDR3 sequence (DNA): TGTGCCGGTAGTGAACTTCAGGATAGCAATCAGCCCCAGCATTTT.